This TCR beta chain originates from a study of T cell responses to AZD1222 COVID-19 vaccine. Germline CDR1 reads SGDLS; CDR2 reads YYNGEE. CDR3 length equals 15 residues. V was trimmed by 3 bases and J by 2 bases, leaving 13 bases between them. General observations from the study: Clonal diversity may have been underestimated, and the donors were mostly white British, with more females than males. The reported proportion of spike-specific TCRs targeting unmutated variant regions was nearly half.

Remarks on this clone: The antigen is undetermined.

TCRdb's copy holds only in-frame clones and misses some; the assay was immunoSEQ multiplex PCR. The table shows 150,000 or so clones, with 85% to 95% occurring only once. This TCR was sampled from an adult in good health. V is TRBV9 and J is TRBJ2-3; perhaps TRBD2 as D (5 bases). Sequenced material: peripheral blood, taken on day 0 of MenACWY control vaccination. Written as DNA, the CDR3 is TGTGCCAGCAGCGCCAGCGAGGGTTTCACAGATACGCAGTATTTT. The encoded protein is CASSASEGFTDTQYF.